Reported below is one TCR beta chain. Its specificity is not known. This entry belongs to a study of shared clonotypes between healthy human individuals. Division of CD4+ cells produced a CD45RA+ naive subset and a CD45RA-negative memory subset. The CDR3 is 15 residues long. Germline CDR1 reads SGHAT; CDR2 reads FQNNGV. The V segment lost 6 bases and the J segment 8 bases; nucleotides outside the gene matches: 11. Only in-frame clones appear in the TCRdb table, and some are missing; sequencing was by immunoSEQ multiplex PCR. This table has some 2.3 million clones, more than 80% appearing once. Regarding the study as a whole: Non-shared clonotypes showed lower generation probabilities than clonotypes common to all four donors.

The sample comprised naive CD4+ T cells from PBMCs. Noted subset: CD45RA+ positively selected. This receptor was identified in a man in his late teens or twenties in good health. Some clones in this sample may be carry-over from other donors' samples. The V gene is TRBV11-2, the J gene TRBJ1-4; TRBD1 agrees at 8 bases. The CDR3 DNA reads TGTGCCAGCAGTTCCGACAGGGGTGATACGGAAAAACTGTTTTTT. It is translated as CASSSDRGDTEKLFF.